These T cell receptor beta chains were read from a single sample in a study of cytotoxic CD8 clonotypes in ibrutinib-treated CLL. Libraries were prepared by immunoSEQ multiplex PCR; TCRdb keeps only in-frame clonotypes and omits some of them. The sample lists tens of thousands of clones; about two thirds were seen once. Specimen: PBMCs, collected at disease progression, from a patient treated with ibrutinib. The origin of the receptors is a human donor with chronic lymphocytic leukemia. CDR3s include the opening cysteine and the closing phenylalanine or tryptophan.

len	v_gene	CDR3aa
15	TRBV9	CASSPQSASYNEQFF
16	TRBV19	CASSIDLGEYTDTQYF
15	TRBV7-3	CASSSYPTESHGYTF
12	TRBV2	CASGRGGYEQYF
15	TRBV5-1	CASSWGDRDTGELFF
11	TRBV2	CASEGGETQYF
15	TRBV6-5	CASTLTGGGNYGYTF
16	TRBV5-1	CASSGPGGSSYNEQFF
14	TRBV11-3	CASSLVRDTGELFF
19	TRBV5-6	CASRTRQGKRCYSNQPQHF
14	TRBV5-1	CASSPGGRNNEQFF
15	TRBV11-2	CASSLGDRGIEKLFF
13	TRBV19	CASSMNPNYGYTF
15	TRBV19	CASPLGPRISEKLFF
14	TRBV6-5	CASRRVRGTGELFF
16	TRBV29-1	CSVTEWTVGSGNTIYF
18	TRBV10-2	CASSESVAPDSSTDTQYF
15	TRBV5-1	CASALGGVNTGELFF
16	TRBV2	CASSERTSGVQNIQYF
16	TRBV6-1	CASSVLAGGIQETQYF
15	TRBV9	CASSPQGISQETQYF
12	TRBV19	CASSTGVYDYTF
17	TRBV5-4	CASSPGQGTVTNEKLFF
16	TRBV6-1	CASSEQGLNPTYGYTF
18	TRBV14	CASSQLTTGTVPYNEQFF
15	TRBV5-1	CASSRGQSHEETQYF
12	TRBV28	CASREGMRGYTF
16	TRBV5-4	CASSPRTGGDNSPLHF
15	TRBV5-1	CASSPVGLAGTAQYF
15	TRBV15	CATSTIRTGPQPQHF